In this sample, the clone carrying this T cell receptor beta chain turned up a few times. The antigen remains unidentified. RNA transcripts yielded amplified TCR beta CDR3 regions. TCR CDR3 regions were first amplified by RT-PCR with HTBI primers. TCRdb independently ran MiXCR on the multiplex PCR reads; one entry per CDR3 protein. The data hold more than 300,000 distinct CDR3 sequences, with about a fifth observed a single time. The data were obtained in a study of T cells in Graves' hyperthyroidism and ophthalmopathy. Study-level information: Staff took peripheral blood when the initial diagnosis was made, before any treatment began.

CDR3 length equals 17 residues. V was clipped by 0 bases and J by 4 bases; unmatched bases: 7. Germline CDR1 MGHRA, CDR2 YSYEKL. Overall study results and limits: In validation, the model predicted ophthalmopathy. These predictions came a median roughly 6 months before onset.

Sequenced sample: blood. The sequence was collected from a man younger than 35 with Graves' ophthalmopathy. The V call is TRBV4-1, the J call TRBJ1-1; 11 positions match TRBD1. The CDR3 sequence: CASSQEGTGGPGTEAFF. In DNA form, the CDR3 reads TGCGCCAGCAGCCAAGAAGGGACAGGGGGTCCCGGCACTGAAGCTTTCTTT.